The source of this T cell receptor beta chain is a study of regulatory and conventional T cells in RAG deficiency. General observations from the study: Omenn patients showed >80% Treg-Tconv overlap and shorter CDR3 lengths. Shannon entropy was markedly lower and Simpson indices higher in RAG-deficient patients than control T-cell subsets.

This CDR3 spans 15 amino acids. CDR1 MGHRA and CDR2 YSYEKL come from the germline V gene. Trimming left V 3 bases short and J 0 bases short, with 9 bases between. Profiling relied on immunoSEQ multiplex PCR, and the TCRdb table lists in-frame clones only, not all of them. The sample has approximately 8,500 clones, 80% seen once. In the case of this clone: Its antigen is not identified.

These data also formed part of another study, on regulatory T cells. That investigation notes: The primer mix had 52 TRBV and 13 TRBJ primers.

The chain couples TRBV4-1 to TRBJ1-3; no definite D call. Sequenced: CD8+ T cells sorted from blood. The clonotype comes from a human donor in good health. This CDR3 is CASSQIHDSGNTIYF. The CDR3 DNA is TGCGCCAGCAGCCAGATCCATGACTCTGGAAACACCATATATTTT.